One sample yielded the 11 T cell receptor beta chains listed below, sequenced in a study of cytomegalovirus exposure and HLA in healthy donors. This table comes from immunoSEQ multiplex PCR, and its TCRdb copy is limited to in-frame clones, with some not included. The sample lists over 110,000 clones, roughly 90% seen once, with 2.9% in the top ten. The sequenced material came from PBMCs. All receptors come from a man between 18 and 35 years old in good health and CMV-seronegative.

This clone was counted once. The gene calls are TRBV5-1 and TRBJ1-1; 9 nucleotides line up with TRBD1. Trimming cost V 4 bases and J 0 bases; bases outside gene matches: 1. The CDR3 length is 14 residues. Germline V lookup: CDR1 SGHRS, CDR2 YFSETQ. CDR3 nucleotide sequence: TGCGCCAGCAGCGGACAGGGGATGAACACTGAAGCTTTCTTT. Its translation: CASSGQGMNTEAFF.

The chain links TRBV28 to TRBJ2-7; possibly TRBD2 for D (5 bases). The V gene lost 6 bases and the J gene lost 2 bases, with 11 bases spanning the gap. Germline V lookup: CDR1 MDHEN, CDR2 SYDVKM. The CDR3 covers 13 residues. The CDR3 DNA reads TGTGCCAGCAGCCCCCCGGGGACCTACGAGCAGTACTTC. Its translation is CASSPPGTYEQYF.

The chain links TRBV18 to TRBJ1-3, with 7 positions matching TRBD1. The CDR3 runs to 14 residues. Germline values: CDR1 KGHSH, CDR2 LQKENI. V was clipped by 6 bases and J by 2 bases; unmatched bases: 4. The CDR3 spells CASSTGTAGNTIYF. In DNA form, the CDR3 reads TGTGCCAGCTCCACAGGGACAGCTGGAAACACCATATATTTT. Based on the CDR3 plus reference TRBV18 and TRBJ1-3, the full variable domain is NAGVMQNPRHLVRRRGQEARLRCSPMKGHSHVYWYRQLPEEGLKFMVYLQKENIIDESGMPKERFSAEFPKEGPSILRIQQVVRGDSAAYFCASSTGTAGNTIYFGEGSWLTVV.

The rearrangement joins TRBV2 to TRBJ2-2; maybe TRBD2 (5 bases). This CDR3 has 13 residues. With 8 bases removed from V and 4 bases from J, the gap between germline ends came to 11 bases. In germline, CDR1 is SNHLY, CDR2 FYNNEI. The CDR3 spells CASWERFTGELFF. CDR3 DNA: TGTGCCAGCTGGGAGAGATTCACCGGGGAGCTGTTTTTT.

This sequence joins TRBV6-4 and TRBJ2-1, with 10 bases that match TRBD1. CDR1 MRHNA and CDR2 SNTAGT come from the germline V gene. The CDR3 covers 19 residues. V gave up 2 bases and J gave up 0 bases; unmatched junction bases: 10. The CDR3 DNA reads TGTGCCAGCAGTGACACAACCTCCGGGACAGGGGTCTCCTACAATGAGCAGTTCTTC. Translated, it gives CASSDTTSGTGVSYNEQFF.

The V call is TRBV9, the J call TRBJ2-6, with 13 nucleotides matching TRBD2. The CDR3 has 19 amino acids. V dropped 1 base and J dropped 0; count of bases not matched to a gene: 4. Per germline, CDR1 SGDLS and CDR2 YYNGEE. CDR3 residues: CASSVSTSGGASGANVLTF. CDR3 in DNA: TGTGCCAGCAGCGTATCTACTAGCGGGGGGGCCTCTGGGGCCAACGTCCTGACTTTC.

V is TRBV6-6 and J is TRBJ2-2; D unclear. This CDR3 region has 15 residues. Trimming cost V 7 bases and J 6 bases, with 18 bases left between them. Germline V lookup: CDR1 MNHNY, CDR2 SVGAGI (reference sequence). This CDR3 is CASTERPLQAGELFF. CDR3 nucleotide sequence: TGTGCCAGCACCGAAAGGCCCTTGCAGGCCGGGGAGCTGTTTTTT.

The chain carries TRBV5-1 and TRBJ1-6; 9 bases are shared with TRBD1. The J segment lost 9 bases and the V segment lost 0 bases, leaving 4 bases of the junction unmatched. The CDR3 extends over 15 amino acids. Per germline, CDR1 SGHRS and CDR2 YFSETQ. The CDR3 nucleotides read TGCGCCAGCAGCTTGGGGGACAGGGCCCCTTCACCCCTCCACTTT. Protein sequence: CASSLGDRAPSPLHF. Supplemented by reference TRBV5-1 and TRBJ1-6, the full variable domain reads KAGVTQTPRYLIKTRGQQVTLSCSPISGHRSVSWYQQTPGQGLQFLFEYFSETQRNKGNFPGRFSGRQFSNSRSEMNVSTLELGDSALYLCASSLGDRAPSPLHFGNGTRLTVT.

V gene TRBV5-1 combines with J gene TRBJ2-7; maybe TRBD1 (6 bases). The CDR3 extends over 13 amino acids. Trimming cost V 3 bases and J 4 bases, with 11 bases left between them. Germline CDR1 and CDR2: SGHRS and YFSETQ. The CDR3 region is CASSYQGGYEQYF. CDR3 sequence (DNA): TGCGCCAGCAGCTATCAAGGGGGTTACGAGCAGTACTTC.

The rearrangement links TRBV19 to TRBJ1-5; 7 bases are shared with TRBD1. The junction had 5 bases not matched to a gene; V was cut back by 6 bases and J by 0 bases. Germline V gene sequence: CDR1 LNHDA, CDR2 SQIVND (reference sequence). The CDR3 covers 15 residues. The chain's CDR3 is CASRGQFPSNQPQHF. Written as DNA, the CDR3 is TGTGCCAGTAGGGGACAGTTTCCTAGCAATCAGCCCCAGCATTTT.

The chain is built from TRBV11-2 and TRBJ2-5; 10 bases are a match to TRBD1. Germline trimming cut 0 bases from V and 4 bases from J; bases unmatched to any gene: 17. The CDR3 length is 20 residues. Per germline, CDR1 SGHAT and CDR2 FQNNGV. CDR3 nucleotide sequence: TGTGCCAGCAGCTTAGACGGGGGCGTGACAGGGGGCCGGTTGCCAGAGACCCAGTACTTC. This codes for CASSLDGGVTGGRLPETQYF. Using reference TRBV11-2 and TRBJ2-5 for the parts outside the CDR3, the full variable domain is EAGVAQSPRYKIIEKRQSVAFWCNPISGHATLYWYQQILGQGPKLLIQFQNNGVVDDSQLPKDRFSAERLKGVDSTLKIQPAKLEDSAVYLCASSLDGGVTGGRLPETQYFGPGTRLLVL.